The 18 T cell receptor beta chains reported below all come from one sample, sequenced in a study of shared clonotypes between healthy human individuals. Clones were read by immunoSEQ multiplex PCR, and TCRdb kept only the in-frame ones, dropping some. Of more than 1 million clones listed, around three quarters are singletons. Sample: memory CD4+ T cells from PBMCs. Subset reported: CD45RA-negative fraction. These receptors were collected from a man in his late teens or twenties in good health. Some clones in this sample may be carry-over from other donors' samples.

This clone was seen a single time. Additional DNA sequences in this sample encode the identical CDR3. The V and J genes are TRBV18 and TRBJ2-5; D tentatively reads TRBD1 or TRBD2 (5 bases each). Germline V CDR1 and CDR2: KGHSH, LQKENI. The CDR3 totals 12 residues. Trimming cost V 2 bases and J 4 bases, with 5 bases left between them. The CDR3 protein is CASSPGGETQYF. In DNA form, the CDR3 reads TGTGCCAGCTCACCAGGGGGAGAGACCCAGTACTTC.

Concerning this clone itself: This sample also contains other DNA sequences that code for the same CDR3. This CDR3 reads CASSIGQISNQPQHF. The CDR3 nucleotides read TGTGCCAGTAGTATAGGTCAGATTAGCAATCAGCCCCAGCATTTT. V usage is TRBV19 and J usage is TRBJ1-5; the D is unclear. V was pared by 1 base and J by 0 bases, with 7 bases between. The CDR3 length is 15 residues. Germline values: CDR1 LNHDA, CDR2 SQIVND (reference sequence). Full variable domain (outside the CDR3, taken from reference TRBV19 and TRBJ1-5): DGGITQSPKYLFRKEGQNVTLSCEQNLNHDAMYWYRQDPGQGLRLIYYSQIVNDFQKGDIAEGYSVSREKKESFPLTVTSAQKNPTAFYLCASSIGQISNQPQHFGDGTRLSIL.

V gene TRBV7-2 combines with J gene TRBJ2-2, with 16 positions matching TRBD2. The CDR3 is 18 residues long. With 4 bases clipped from V and 5 bases from J, the junction kept 7 bases outside the gene matches. Germline V lookup: CDR1 SGHTA, CDR2 FQGNSA. For the CDR3, the DNA is TGTGCCAGCAGCTCCGGGACTAGCGGGAGGGCAAGTACCGGGGAGCTGTTTTTT. It translates to CASSSGTSGRASTGELFF.

In this sample, this clone turned up a few times. V gene TRBV10-3 combines with J gene TRBJ2-3; possible D gene TRBD2, 7 bases. The CDR3 sequence is 14 residues long. CDR1 is ENHRY, CDR2 SYGVKD, per germline. With 7 bases removed from V and 2 bases from J, the gap between germline ends came to 13 bases. The CDR3 region is CAIKAGAPTDTQYF. The DNA for the CDR3 is TGTGCCATCAAGGCGGGGGCCCCCACAGATACGCAGTATTTT.

V is TRBV4-3 and J is TRBJ1-5; D unresolved. Germline assignment: CDR1 LGHNA and CDR2 YSLEER. This CDR3 is 17 amino acids long. V lost 1 base and J 3 bases, leaving 16 bases between the germline ends. The CDR3 DNA follows: TGCGCCAGCAGCCAAGGAGTAGCTCAGCTCCCCAATCAGCCCCAGCATTTT. This codes for CASSQGVAQLPNQPQHF.

This clone was counted a single time. Other DNA sequences in this specimen translate into the identical CDR3. The V gene is TRBV18, the J gene TRBJ2-7, with a tentative D call TRBD2 (5 bases). The CDR3 spans 13 residues. In germline, CDR1 is KGHSH, CDR2 LQKENI. V lost 2 bases and J lost 0, with 5 bases in between. In nucleotides, the CDR3 is TGTGCCAGCTCACCAGGGAGCTCCTACGAGCAGTACTTC. Its protein product is CASSPGSSYEQYF. Filled out from reference TRBV18 and TRBJ2-7, the complete variable domain reads NAGVMQNPRHLVRRRGQEARLRCSPMKGHSHVYWYRQLPEEGLKFMVYLQKENIIDESGMPKERFSAEFPKEGPSILRIQQVVRGDSAAYFCASSPGSSYEQYFGPGTRLTVT.

The gene calls are TRBV7-2 and TRBJ2-5; D is perhaps TRBD2 (5 bases). V gave up 5 bases and J gave up 4 bases, with 11 bases separating them. Germline V gene sequence: CDR1 SGHTA, CDR2 FQGNSA. CDR3 size: 13 residues. Here the CDR3 reads CASSVGSLETQYF. In DNA form, the CDR3 reads TGTGCCAGCAGCGTGGGGAGTTTAGAGACCCAGTACTTC. Complete variable domain (other parts from reference TRBV7-2 and TRBJ2-5): GAGVSQSPSNKVTEKGKDVELRCDPISGHTALYWYRQSLGQGLEFLIYFQGNSAPDKSGLPSDRFSAERTGGSVSTLTIQRTQQEDSAVYLCASSVGSLETQYFGPGTRLLVL.

This chain links TRBV19 with TRBJ2-2, with a possible D match to TRBD1 (5 bases). The V and J ends lost 4 bases and 4 bases respectively, with 19 bases between them. The CDR3 sequence is 17 residues long. Per germline, CDR1 LNHDA and CDR2 SQIVND (reference sequence). DNA of the CDR3: TGTGCCAGTAGTACCTTTCGGCAGGGTAAAGGCACCGGGGAGCTGTTTTTT. Amino acids: CASSTFRQGKGTGELFF.

CDR3 residues: CASSENQGTGGNTIYF. The CDR3 region has the DNA TGTGCCAGCAGTGAAAATCAGGGAACTGGTGGAAACACCATATATTTT. The chain uses TRBV2 and TRBJ1-3, with a weak D call TRBD1 (5 bases). Trimming removed 2 bases from V and 3 bases from J, with 14 bases in between. This CDR3 has 16 residues. The germline V gene has CDR1 SNHLY and CDR2 FYNNEI.

This chain joins TRBV6-1 and TRBJ2-2; maybe TRBD1 (5 bases). The CDR3 contains 14 residues. V was pared by 5 bases and J by 0 bases, with 7 bases between. Per the germline V gene, CDR1 is MNHNS and CDR2 is SASEGT. CDR3 in DNA: TGTGCCAGCAGTAGGACATCGAACACCGGGGAGCTGTTTTTT. Protein: CASSRTSNTGELFF.

This sequence joins TRBV28 and TRBJ2-7, with 9 bases fitting TRBD1. The germline V gene has CDR1 MDHEN and CDR2 SYDVKM. The ends lost 5 bases at V and 3 bases at J; junction bases unmatched: 11. This CDR3 is built from 16 residues. CDR3 sequence reads: CASSPFPGTGFYEQYF. Here the CDR3 DNA reads TGTGCCAGCAGTCCCTTCCCCGGGACAGGGTTCTACGAGCAGTACTTC.

V and J are TRBV5-1 and TRBJ2-3; 7 positions match TRBD2. After removal of 6 bases from V and 12 bases from J, the junction contained 19 bases not matched to a gene. Germline loops: CDR1 SGHRS, CDR2 YFSETQ. The CDR3 is made up of 15 amino acids. The CDR3 spells CASKSDPSGAREQYF. The CDR3 DNA reads TGCGCCAGCAAATCCGACCCAAGCGGGGCTAGAGAACAGTATTTT.

CDR3 in DNA: TGCGCCAGCAGCCGAAGCCCCAGCAGCGATGAAAAACTGTTTTTT. Its protein is CASSRSPSSDEKLFF. The rearrangement joins TRBV4-3 to TRBJ1-4, with D uncertain. Trimming shortened V by 4 bases and J by 6 bases, and 15 bases separated the two germline ends. The CDR3 spans 15 residues. CDR1 and CDR2 (germline): LGHNA, YSLEER.

Concerning this clone: The same CDR3 is also encoded by other DNA sequences in this sample. The CDR3 DNA follows: TGCAGCGTTGAAGACAGGGGTCTGTCAGATACGCAGTATTTT. Residues: CSVEDRGLSDTQYF. This chain uses TRBV29-1 with TRBJ2-3; the D gene is possibly TRBD1 (6 bases). Looked up from germline, CDR1 is SQVTM and CDR2 is ANQGSEA. The length of the CDR3 is 14 residues. Trimming removed 0 bases at V and 4 bases at J, with 11 bases between.

V gene TRBV7-2 combines with J gene TRBJ2-2, with 14 bases fitting TRBD2. With V trimmed by 4 bases and J by 10 bases, 8 bases remained unmatched. CDR1 is SGHTA, CDR2 FQGNSA, per germline. This CDR3 region has 16 residues. This CDR3 reads CASSSGTSGRGVELFF. DNA of the CDR3: TGTGCCAGCAGCTCGGGGACTAGCGGGAGAGGAGTGGAGCTGTTTTTT. Full variable domain (missing parts from reference TRBV7-2 and TRBJ2-2): GAGVSQSPSNKVTEKGKDVELRCDPISGHTALYWYRQSLGQGLEFLIYFQGNSAPDKSGLPSDRFSAERTGGSVSTLTIQRTQQEDSAVYLCASSSGTSGRGVELFFGEGSRLTVL.

The rearrangement links TRBV11-2 to TRBJ2-1; 10 nucleotides agree with TRBD2. Germline CDR1 SGHAT, CDR2 FQNNGV. The V segment lost 5 bases and the J segment 2 bases; nucleotides outside the gene matches: 9. This CDR3 contains 17 residues. CDR3 in DNA: TGTGCCAGCAGCACGTTGAAGCGGGAGGGGACCTACAATGAGCAGTTCTTC. This sequence encodes CASSTLKREGTYNEQFF.

The CDR3 DNA sequence: TGCGCCAGCAGCTTGACGCAGGGGACGAACACCGGGGAGCTGTTTTTT. Translation gives CASSLTQGTNTGELFF. This rearrangement joins TRBV5-1 to TRBJ2-2; D perhaps matches TRBD1 (6 bases). The length of the CDR3 is 16 residues. Between the trimmed V and J ends, which lost 1 base and 0 bases, there was a span of 10 bases. Germline assignment: CDR1 SGHRS and CDR2 YFSETQ.

This chain links TRBV9 with TRBJ2-7; 7 bases align to TRBD1. The CDR3 has 15 residues. In germline, CDR1 is SGDLS, CDR2 YYNGEE. Trimming removed 4 bases from V and 0 bases from J; junction bases left unmatched: 7. DNA of the CDR3: TGTGCCAGCAGCCCCACGGGACAGAGCTCCTACGAGCAGTACTTC. Translating gives CASSPTGQSSYEQYF.